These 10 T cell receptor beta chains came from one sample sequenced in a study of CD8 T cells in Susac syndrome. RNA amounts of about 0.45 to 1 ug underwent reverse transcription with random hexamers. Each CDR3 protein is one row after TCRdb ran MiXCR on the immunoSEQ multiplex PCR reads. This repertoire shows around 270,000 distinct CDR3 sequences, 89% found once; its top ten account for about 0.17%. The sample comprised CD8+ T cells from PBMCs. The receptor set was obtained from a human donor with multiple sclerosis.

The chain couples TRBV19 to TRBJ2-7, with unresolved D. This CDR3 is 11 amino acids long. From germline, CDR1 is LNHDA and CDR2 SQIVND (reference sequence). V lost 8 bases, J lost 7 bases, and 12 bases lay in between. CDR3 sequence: CASSNALEQYF. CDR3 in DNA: TGTGCCAGTTCAAACGCGTTGGAGCAGTACTTC.

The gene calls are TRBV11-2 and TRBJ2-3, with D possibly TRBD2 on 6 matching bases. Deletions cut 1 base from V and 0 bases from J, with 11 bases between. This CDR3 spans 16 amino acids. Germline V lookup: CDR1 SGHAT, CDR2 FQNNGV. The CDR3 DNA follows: TGTGCCAGCAGCTTAGTTGCTAGCGAGAGCACAGATACGCAGTATTTT. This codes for CASSLVASESTDTQYF.

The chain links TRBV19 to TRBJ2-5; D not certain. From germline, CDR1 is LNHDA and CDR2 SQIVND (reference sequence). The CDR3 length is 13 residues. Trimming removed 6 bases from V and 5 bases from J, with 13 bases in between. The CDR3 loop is CASSEWGWETQYF. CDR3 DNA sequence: TGTGCCAGTAGCGAATGGGGATGGGAGACCCAGTACTTC.

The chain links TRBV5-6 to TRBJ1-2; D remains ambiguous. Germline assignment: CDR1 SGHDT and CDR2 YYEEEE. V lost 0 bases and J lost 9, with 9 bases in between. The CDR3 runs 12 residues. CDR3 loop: CASSLGGSSYTF. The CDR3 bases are TGTGCCAGCAGCTTGGGTGGATCCAGCTACACCTTC. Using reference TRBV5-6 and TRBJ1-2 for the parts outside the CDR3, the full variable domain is DAGVTQSPTHLIKTRGQQVTLRCSPKSGHDTVSWYQQALGQGPQFIFQYYEEEERQRGNFPDRFSGHQFPNYSSELNVNALLLGDSALYLCASSLGGSSYTFGSGTRLTVV.

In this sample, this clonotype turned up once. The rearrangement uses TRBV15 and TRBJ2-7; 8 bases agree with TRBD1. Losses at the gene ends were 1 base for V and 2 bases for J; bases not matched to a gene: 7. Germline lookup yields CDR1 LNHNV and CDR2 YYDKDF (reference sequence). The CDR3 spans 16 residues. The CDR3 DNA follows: TGTGCCACCAGCAGAGTCCCCGGGACAGGCGCCTACGAGCAGTACTTC. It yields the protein CATSRVPGTGAYEQYF. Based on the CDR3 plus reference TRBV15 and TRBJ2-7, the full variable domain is DAMVIQNPRYQVTQFGKPVTLSCSQTLNHNVMYWYQQKSSQAPKLLFHYYDKDFNNEADTPDNFQSRRPNTSFCFLDIRSPGLGDTAMYLCATSRVPGTGAYEQYFGPGTRLTVT.

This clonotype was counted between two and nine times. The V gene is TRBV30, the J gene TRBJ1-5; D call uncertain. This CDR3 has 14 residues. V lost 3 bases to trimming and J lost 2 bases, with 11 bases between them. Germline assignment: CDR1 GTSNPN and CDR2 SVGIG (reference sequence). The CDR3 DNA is TGTGCCTGGAGCGGCCCCGTTGGCAATCAGCCCCAGCATTTT. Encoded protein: CAWSGPVGNQPQHF.

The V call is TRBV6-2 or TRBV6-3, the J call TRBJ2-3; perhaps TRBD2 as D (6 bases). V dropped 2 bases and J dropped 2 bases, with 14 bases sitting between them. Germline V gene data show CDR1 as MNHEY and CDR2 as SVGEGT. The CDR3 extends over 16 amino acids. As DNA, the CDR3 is TGTGCCAGCAGTTACCGACCGGGACTCCACACAGATACGCAGTATTTT. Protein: CASSYRPGLHTDTQYF.

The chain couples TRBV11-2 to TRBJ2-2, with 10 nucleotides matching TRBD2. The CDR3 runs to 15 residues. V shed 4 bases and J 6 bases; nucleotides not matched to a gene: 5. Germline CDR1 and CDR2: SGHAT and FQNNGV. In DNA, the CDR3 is TGTGCCAGCAGCTACCGGCTAGCGGGGGCCGGGGAGCTGTTTTTT. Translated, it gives CASSYRLAGAGELFF.

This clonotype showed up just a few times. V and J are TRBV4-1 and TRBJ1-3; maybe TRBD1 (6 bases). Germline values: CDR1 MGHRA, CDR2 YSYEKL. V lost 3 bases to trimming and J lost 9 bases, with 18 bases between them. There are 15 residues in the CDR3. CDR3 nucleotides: TGCGCCAGCAGCCACCGACTGTCGGGGGCCGGCACCATATATTTT. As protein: CASSHRLSGAGTIYF.

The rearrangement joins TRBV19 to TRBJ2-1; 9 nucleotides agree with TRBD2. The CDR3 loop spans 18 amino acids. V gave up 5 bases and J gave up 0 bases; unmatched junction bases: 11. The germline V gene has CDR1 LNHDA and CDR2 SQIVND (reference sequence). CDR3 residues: CASSLGVGGRASYNEQFF. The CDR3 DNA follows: TGTGCCAGTAGTCTCGGAGTAGGCGGGAGGGCCTCCTACAATGAGCAGTTCTTC.